Included here is one TCR beta chain sequence, with context. The data originate from a study of blood T cell repertoires in COVID-19. In the study overall: The origin of the acute and convalescent COVID-19 samples was the United States, Italy and Spain. From T cells, B-cell-depleted T cells, or PBMCs came the material, which was cDNA or gDNA.

Study processing details: The assay estimated nucleated cells by amplifying reference gene primers. Here immunoSEQ multiplex PCR was the method, and the copy in TCRdb shows in-frame clones only, minus some. V, J and clone size derive from that table, while D and trimming were established from the DNA sequence. The sample consists of approximately 74,000 clones, 88% of them appearing once. This CDR3 comprises 13 residues. V lost 0 bases to trimming and J lost 6 bases, with 9 bases between them. The germline V gene encodes CDR1 LGHNA and CDR2 YNFKEQ. Input material: peripheral blood. This sequence originates from a woman over 75 with active or convalescent COVID-19. J is TRBJ2-7 and V is TRBV4-2; no clear D gene. CDR3 sequence reads: CASSQDLGPEQYF. The CDR3 DNA reads TGTGCCAGCAGCCAAGATCTTGGGCCCGAGCAGTACTTC.